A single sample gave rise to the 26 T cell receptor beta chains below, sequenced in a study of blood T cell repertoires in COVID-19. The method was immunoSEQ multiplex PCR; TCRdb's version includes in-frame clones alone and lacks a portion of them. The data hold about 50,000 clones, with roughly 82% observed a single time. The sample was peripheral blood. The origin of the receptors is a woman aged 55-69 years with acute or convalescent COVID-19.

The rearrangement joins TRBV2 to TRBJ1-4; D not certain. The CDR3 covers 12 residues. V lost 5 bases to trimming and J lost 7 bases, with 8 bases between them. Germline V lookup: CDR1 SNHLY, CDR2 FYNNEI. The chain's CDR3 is CASSRYSEKLFF. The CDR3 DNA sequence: TGTGCCAGCAGTCGCTATAGTGAAAAACTGTTTTTT. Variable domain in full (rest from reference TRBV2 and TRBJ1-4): EPEVTQTPSHQVTQMGQEVILRCVPISNHLYFYWYRQILGQKVEFLVSFYNNEISEKSEIFDDQFSVERPDGSNFTLKIRSTKLEDSAMYFCASSRYSEKLFFGSGTQLSVL.

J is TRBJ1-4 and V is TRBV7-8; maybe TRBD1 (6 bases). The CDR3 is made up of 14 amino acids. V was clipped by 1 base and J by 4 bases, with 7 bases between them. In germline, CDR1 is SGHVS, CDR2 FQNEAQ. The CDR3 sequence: CASSLVGGNEKLFF. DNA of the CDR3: TGTGCCAGCAGCTTAGTAGGGGGTAATGAAAAACTGTTTTTT.

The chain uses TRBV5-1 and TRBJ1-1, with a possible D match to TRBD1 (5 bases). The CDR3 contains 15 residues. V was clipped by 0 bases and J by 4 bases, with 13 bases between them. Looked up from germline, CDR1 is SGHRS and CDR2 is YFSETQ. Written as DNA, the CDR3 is TGCGCCAGCAGCTTGGCAGGGAGGGTTGGCACTGAAGCTTTCTTT. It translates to CASSLAGRVGTEAFF.

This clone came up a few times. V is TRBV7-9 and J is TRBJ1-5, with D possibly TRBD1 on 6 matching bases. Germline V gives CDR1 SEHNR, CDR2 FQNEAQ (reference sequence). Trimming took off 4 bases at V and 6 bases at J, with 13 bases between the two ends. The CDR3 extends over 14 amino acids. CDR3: CASSSSTGSQPQHF. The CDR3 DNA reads TGTGCCAGCAGCTCGTCCACAGGGTCTCAGCCCCAGCATTTT.

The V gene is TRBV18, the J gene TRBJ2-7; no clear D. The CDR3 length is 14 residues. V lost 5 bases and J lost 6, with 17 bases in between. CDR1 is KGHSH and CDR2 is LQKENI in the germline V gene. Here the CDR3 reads CASSSYTPVSEQYF. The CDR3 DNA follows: TGTGCCAGCTCATCATACACCCCAGTCTCCGAGCAGTACTTC.

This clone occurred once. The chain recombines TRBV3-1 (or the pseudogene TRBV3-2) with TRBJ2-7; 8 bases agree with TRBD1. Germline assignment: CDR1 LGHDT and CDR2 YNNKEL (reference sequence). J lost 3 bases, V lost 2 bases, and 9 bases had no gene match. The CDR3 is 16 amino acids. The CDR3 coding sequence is TGTGCCAGCAGCCAATCTACCGGGACAGGAAACTACGAGCAGTACTTC. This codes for CASSQSTGTGNYEQYF.

CDR3 in DNA: TGTGCCAGTAGTATTGGCCCTGAAGCTTTCTTT. Its protein is CASSIGPEAFF. This chain connects TRBV19 to TRBJ1-1; D ambiguous. Trimming took off 3 bases at V and 6 bases at J, with 5 bases between the two ends. Germline CDR1 LNHDA, CDR2 SQIVND (reference sequence). The CDR3 loop spans 11 amino acids.

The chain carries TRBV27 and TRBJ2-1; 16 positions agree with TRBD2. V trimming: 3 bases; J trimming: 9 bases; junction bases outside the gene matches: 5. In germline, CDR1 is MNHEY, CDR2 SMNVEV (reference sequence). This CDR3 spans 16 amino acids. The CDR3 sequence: CASSFGTSGGAGEQFF. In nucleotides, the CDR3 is TGTGCCAGCAGTTTCGGGACTAGCGGGGGGGCAGGTGAGCAGTTCTTC.

The CDR3 reads CASSDGGRTYNEQFF. The DNA of the CDR3 is TGTGCCAGCAGTGATGGCGGGAGGACCTACAATGAGCAGTTCTTC. The V gene is TRBV6-1, the J gene TRBJ2-1; 8 bases match TRBD2. Germline CDR1 MNHNS, CDR2 SASEGT. CDR3 length: 15 amino acids. Trimming took 3 bases from V and 2 from J; bases not matched to a gene: 3.

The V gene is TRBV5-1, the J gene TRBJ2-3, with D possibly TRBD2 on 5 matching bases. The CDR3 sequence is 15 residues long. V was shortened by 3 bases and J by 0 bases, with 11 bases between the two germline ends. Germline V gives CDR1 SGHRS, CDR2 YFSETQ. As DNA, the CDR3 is TGCGCCAGCAGCTCAGACTATAGTAGCACAGATACGCAGTATTTT. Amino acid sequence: CASSSDYSSTDTQYF. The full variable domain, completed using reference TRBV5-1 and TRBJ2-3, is KAGVTQTPRYLIKTRGQQVTLSCSPISGHRSVSWYQQTPGQGLQFLFEYFSETQRNKGNFPGRFSGRQFSNSRSEMNVSTLELGDSALYLCASSSDYSSTDTQYFGPGTRLTVL.

CDR3 coding DNA: TGTGCCAGTAGTAGACCGGGACAGGGACGTCCACCCCTCCACTTT. Residues: CASSRPGQGRPPLHF. The gene calls are TRBV19 and TRBJ1-6, with 9 bases matching TRBD1. Germline V gene data show CDR1 as LNHDA and CDR2 as SQIVND (reference sequence). The CDR3 runs 15 residues. The ends lost 4 bases at V and 11 bases at J; junction bases unmatched: 9. The variable domain in full, completed from reference TRBV19 and TRBJ1-6, reads DGGITQSPKYLFRKEGQNVTLSCEQNLNHDAMYWYRQDPGQGLRLIYYSQIVNDFQKGDIAEGYSVSREKKESFPLTVTSAQKNPTAFYLCASSRPGQGRPPLHFGNGTRLTVT.

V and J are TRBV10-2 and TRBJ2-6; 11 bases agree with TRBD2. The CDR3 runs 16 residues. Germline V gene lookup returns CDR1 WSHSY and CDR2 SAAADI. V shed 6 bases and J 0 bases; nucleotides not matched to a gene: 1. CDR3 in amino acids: CASRGLAASGANVLTF. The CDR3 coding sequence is TGCGCCAGCAGGGGACTAGCGGCCTCTGGGGCCAACGTCCTGACTTTC.

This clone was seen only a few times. The CDR3 DNA reads as TGTGCCACCGCAGAGAACACCGGGGAGCTGTTTTTT. Translated, it gives CATAENTGELFF. This chain uses TRBV24-1 with TRBJ2-2; D is ambiguous. Between the trimmed V and J ends, which lost 9 bases and 1 base, there was a span of 5 bases. The CDR3 sequence is 12 residues long. Germline values: CDR1 KGHDR, CDR2 SFDVKD.

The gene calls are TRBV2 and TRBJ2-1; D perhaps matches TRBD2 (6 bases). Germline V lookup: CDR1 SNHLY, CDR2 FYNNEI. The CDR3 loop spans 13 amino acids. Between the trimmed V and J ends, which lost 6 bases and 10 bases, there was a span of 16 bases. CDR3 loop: CASRDGGSREQFF. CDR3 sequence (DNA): TGTGCCAGCAGGGACGGGGGTTCTAGAGAGCAGTTCTTC.

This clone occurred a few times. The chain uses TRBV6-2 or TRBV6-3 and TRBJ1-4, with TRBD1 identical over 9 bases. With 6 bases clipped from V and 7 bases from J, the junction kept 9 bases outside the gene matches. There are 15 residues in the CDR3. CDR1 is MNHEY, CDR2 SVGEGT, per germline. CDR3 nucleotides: TGTGCCAGCAGCTCCTGGACAGGGGTTCGTGAAAAACTGTTTTTT. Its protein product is CASSSWTGVREKLFF.

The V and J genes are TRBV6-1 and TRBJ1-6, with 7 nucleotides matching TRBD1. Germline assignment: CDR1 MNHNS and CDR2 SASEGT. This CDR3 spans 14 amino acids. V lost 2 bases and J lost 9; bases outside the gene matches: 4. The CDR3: CASSERGLSSPLHF. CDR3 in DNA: TGTGCCAGCAGTGAAAGGGGGCTTTCTTCACCCCTCCACTTT.

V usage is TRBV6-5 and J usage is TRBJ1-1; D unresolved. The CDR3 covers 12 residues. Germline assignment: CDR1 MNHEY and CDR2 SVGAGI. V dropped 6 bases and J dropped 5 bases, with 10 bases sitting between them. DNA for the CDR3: TGTGCCAGCAGCGTCGGCGGGACTGAAGCTTTCTTT. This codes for CASSVGGTEAFF.

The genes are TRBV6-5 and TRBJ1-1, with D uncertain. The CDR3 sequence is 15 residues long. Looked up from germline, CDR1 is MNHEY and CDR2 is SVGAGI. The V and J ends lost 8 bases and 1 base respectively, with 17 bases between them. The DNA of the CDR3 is TGTGCCAGCGGGCAGTCTTGGGCGAGGAACACTGAAGCTTTCTTT. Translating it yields CASGQSWARNTEAFF.

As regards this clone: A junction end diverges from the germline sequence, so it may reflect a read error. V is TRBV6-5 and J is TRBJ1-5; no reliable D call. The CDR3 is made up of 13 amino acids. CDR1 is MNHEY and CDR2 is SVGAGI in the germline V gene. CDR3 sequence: CAMVAGSNQPQHF. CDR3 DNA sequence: TGCGCCATGGTGGCCGGGAGCAATCAGCCCCAGCATTTT.

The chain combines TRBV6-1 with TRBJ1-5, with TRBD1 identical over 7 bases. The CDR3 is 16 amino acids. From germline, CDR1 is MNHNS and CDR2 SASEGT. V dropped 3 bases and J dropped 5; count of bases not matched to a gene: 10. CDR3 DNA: TGTGCCAGCAGTGATGGACAGGTTCACGGTTATCAGCCCCAGCATTTT. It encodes CASSDGQVHGYQPQHF.

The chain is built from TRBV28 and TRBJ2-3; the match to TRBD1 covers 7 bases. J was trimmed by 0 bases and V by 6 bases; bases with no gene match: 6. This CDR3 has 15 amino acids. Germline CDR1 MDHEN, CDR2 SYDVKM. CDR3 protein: CASRTGTASTDTQYF. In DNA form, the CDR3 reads TGTGCCAGCAGAACCGGGACAGCAAGCACAGATACGCAGTATTTT.

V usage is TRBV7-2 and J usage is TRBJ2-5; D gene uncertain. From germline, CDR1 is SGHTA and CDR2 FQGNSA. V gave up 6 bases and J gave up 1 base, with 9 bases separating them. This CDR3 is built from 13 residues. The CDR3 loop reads CASSHDSQETQYF. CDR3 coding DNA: TGTGCCAGCAGTCACGACTCCCAAGAGACCCAGTACTTC.

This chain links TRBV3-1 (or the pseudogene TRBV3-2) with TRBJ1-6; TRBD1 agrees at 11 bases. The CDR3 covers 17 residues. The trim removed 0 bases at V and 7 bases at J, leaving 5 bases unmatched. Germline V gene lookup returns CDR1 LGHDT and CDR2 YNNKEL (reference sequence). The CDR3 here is CASSQEAGTGGNSPLHF. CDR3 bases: TGTGCCAGCAGCCAAGAGGCCGGGACAGGGGGAAATTCACCCCTCCACTTT.

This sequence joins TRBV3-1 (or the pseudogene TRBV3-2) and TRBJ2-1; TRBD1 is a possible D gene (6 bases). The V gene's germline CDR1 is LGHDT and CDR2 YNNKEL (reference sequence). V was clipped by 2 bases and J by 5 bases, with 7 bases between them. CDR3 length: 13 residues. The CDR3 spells CASSQRDNNEQFF. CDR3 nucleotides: TGTGCCAGCAGCCAAAGGGACAACAATGAGCAGTTCTTC.

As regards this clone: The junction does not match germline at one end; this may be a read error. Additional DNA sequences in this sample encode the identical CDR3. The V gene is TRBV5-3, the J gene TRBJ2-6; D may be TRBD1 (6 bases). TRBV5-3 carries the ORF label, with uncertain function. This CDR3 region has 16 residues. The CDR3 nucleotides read TGTGCCAGAAGCTTAACAGGGCACTCTGGGGCTAACGTCCTGACTTTC. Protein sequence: CARSLTGHSGANVLTF.

CDR3 DNA sequence: TGTGCCAGCAGTCCCGAGACAGGGGCAGCTTTCTTT. Amino acid sequence: CASSPETGAAFF. V is TRBV28 and J is TRBJ1-1, with 8 bases that match TRBD1. The CDR3 sequence is 12 residues long. V trimming: 5 bases; J trimming: 10 bases; junction bases outside the gene matches: 6. CDR1 and CDR2 from the germline V gene are MDHEN and SYDVKM.